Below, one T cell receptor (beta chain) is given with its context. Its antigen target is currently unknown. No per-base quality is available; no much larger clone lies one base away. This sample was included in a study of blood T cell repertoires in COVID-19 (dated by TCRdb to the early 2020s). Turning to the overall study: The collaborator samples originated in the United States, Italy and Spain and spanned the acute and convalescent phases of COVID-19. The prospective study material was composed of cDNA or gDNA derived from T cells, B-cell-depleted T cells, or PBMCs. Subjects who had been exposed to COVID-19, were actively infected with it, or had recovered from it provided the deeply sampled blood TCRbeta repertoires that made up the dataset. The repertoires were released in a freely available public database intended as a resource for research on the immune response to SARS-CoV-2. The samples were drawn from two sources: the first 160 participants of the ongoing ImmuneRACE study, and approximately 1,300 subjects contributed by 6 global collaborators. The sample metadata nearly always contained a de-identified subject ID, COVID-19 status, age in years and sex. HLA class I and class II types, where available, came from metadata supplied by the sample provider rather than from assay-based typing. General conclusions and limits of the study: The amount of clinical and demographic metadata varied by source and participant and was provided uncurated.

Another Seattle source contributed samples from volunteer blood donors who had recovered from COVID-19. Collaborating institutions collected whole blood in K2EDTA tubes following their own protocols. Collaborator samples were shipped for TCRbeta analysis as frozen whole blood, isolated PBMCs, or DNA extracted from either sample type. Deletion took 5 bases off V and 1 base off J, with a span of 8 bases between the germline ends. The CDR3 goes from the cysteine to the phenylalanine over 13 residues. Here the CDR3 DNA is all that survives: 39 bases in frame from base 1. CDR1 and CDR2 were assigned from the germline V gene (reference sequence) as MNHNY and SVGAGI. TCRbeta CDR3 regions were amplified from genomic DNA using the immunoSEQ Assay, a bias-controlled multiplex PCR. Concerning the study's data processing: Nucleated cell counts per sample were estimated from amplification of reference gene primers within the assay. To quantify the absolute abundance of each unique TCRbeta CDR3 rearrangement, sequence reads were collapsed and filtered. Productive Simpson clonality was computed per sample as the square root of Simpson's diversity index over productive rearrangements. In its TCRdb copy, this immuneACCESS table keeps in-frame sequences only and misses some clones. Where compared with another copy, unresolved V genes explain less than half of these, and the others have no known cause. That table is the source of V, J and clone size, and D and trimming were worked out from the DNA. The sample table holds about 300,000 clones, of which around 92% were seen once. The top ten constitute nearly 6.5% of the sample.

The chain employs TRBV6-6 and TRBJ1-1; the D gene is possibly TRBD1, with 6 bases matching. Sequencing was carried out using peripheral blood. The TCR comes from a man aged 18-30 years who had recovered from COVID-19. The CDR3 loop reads CASSQGPNTEAFF. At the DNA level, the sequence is TGTGCCAGCAGTCAGGGGCCGAACACTGAAGCTTTCTTT.